The next 20 T cell receptor beta chains were all read from a single sample in a study of blood T cell repertoires in COVID-19. The repertoire was sequenced with immunoSEQ multiplex PCR; TCRdb's copy has only in-frame clones and lacks some. Of about 200,000 clones listed, roughly nine tenths are singletons. Sequencing was performed on peripheral blood. These receptors were taken from a man under 40 with acute or convalescent COVID-19.

This clone has only one observation. The CDR3 bases are TGTGCCAGTAGTATCAGGGGGAACAGAGATACGCAGTATTTT. Translating it yields CASSIRGNRDTQYF. This chain links TRBV19 with TRBJ2-3; TRBD1 agrees at 7 bases. This CDR3 is built from 14 residues. CDR1 LNHDA and CDR2 SQIVND come from the germline V gene (reference sequence). V shed 3 bases, J shed 5 bases, and the junction held 5 bases outside the gene matches.

J is TRBJ1-6 and V is TRBV7-8, with a weak D call TRBD1 (5 bases). The V and J ends lost 1 base and 2 bases respectively, with 6 bases between them. The CDR3 is 15 residues long. Germline V lookup: CDR1 SGHVS, CDR2 FQNEAQ. DNA of the CDR3: TGTGCCAGCAGCTTAGGACAGACCTATAATTCACCCCTCCACTTT. This translates into CASSLGQTYNSPLHF.

This clone occurred once. CDR3 sequence: CASRTSGISTDTQYF. CDR3 sequence (DNA): TGTGCCAGCAGGACTAGCGGGATAAGCACAGATACGCAGTATTTT. V is TRBV7-9 and J is TRBJ2-3; 11 bases are shared with TRBD2. V dropped 6 bases and J dropped 0; count of bases not matched to a gene: 2. Germline V CDR1 and CDR2: SEHNR, FQNEAQ (reference sequence). CDR3 length: 15 amino acids.

The CDR3 reads CASNSGIKQFF. The CDR3 DNA reads as TGTGCCAGCAATTCAGGGATAAAGCAGTTCTTC. This chain uses TRBV6-5 with TRBJ2-1, with D possibly matching TRBD1 (5 bases). This CDR3 contains 11 residues. In germline, CDR1 is MNHEY, CDR2 SVGAGI. Between the trimmed V and J ends, which lost 7 bases and 11 bases, there was a span of 12 bases.

The chain joins TRBV7-2 to TRBJ2-1; TRBD1 agrees at 8 bases. V dropped 5 bases and J dropped 7; count of bases not matched to a gene: 16. The CDR3 is 17 residues long. The germline gives CDR1 SGHTA, CDR2 FQGNSA. The CDR3 loop is CASSPGGRSPEMNEQFF. The CDR3 DNA is TGTGCCAGCAGCCCAGGGGGCAGATCGCCGGAGATGAATGAGCAGTTCTTC. Full variable domain (missing parts from reference TRBV7-2 and TRBJ2-1): GAGVSQSPSNKVTEKGKDVELRCDPISGHTALYWYRQSLGQGLEFLIYFQGNSAPDKSGLPSDRFSAERTGGSVSTLTIQRTQQEDSAVYLCASSPGGRSPEMNEQFFGPGTRLTVL.

Comment on this clone: Distinct nucleotide sequences in the sample also encode this CDR3. The chain combines TRBV19 with TRBJ1-5; a weak D match, TRBD1 (5 bases). Deletions cut 3 bases from V and 0 bases from J, with 9 bases between. The length of the CDR3 is 15 residues. Per germline, CDR1 LNHDA and CDR2 SQIVND (reference sequence). The CDR3 nucleotides read TGTGCCAGTAGTATTTCAGGGTATAGCAATCAGCCCCAGCATTTT. Translation gives CASSISGYSNQPQHF.

This sequence joins TRBV5-1 and TRBJ1-2; D gene ambiguous. The germline V gene encodes CDR1 SGHRS and CDR2 YFSETQ. The ends were cut back, 0 bases at V and 8 bases at J, with 14 bases in the middle. The length of the CDR3 is 14 residues. CDR3 DNA: TGCGCCAGCAGCTTGGGGACTCCTTCTCCCGGCTACACCTTC. It codes for CASSLGTPSPGYTF.

The chain recombines TRBV5-4 with TRBJ2-3; 14 bases are shared with TRBD2. Germline V gene lookup returns CDR1 SGHNT and CDR2 YYREEE (reference sequence). There are 16 residues in the CDR3. J was trimmed by 4 bases and V by 4 bases; bases with no gene match: 5. CDR3 loop: CASSSGTSGGADTQYF. CDR3 bases: TGTGCCAGCAGCAGTGGGACTAGCGGGGGTGCAGATACGCAGTATTTT. The whole variable domain, filled in from reference TRBV5-4 and TRBJ2-3, reads ETGVTQSPTHLIKTRGQQVTLRCSSQSGHNTVSWYQQALGQGPQFIFQYYREEENGRGNFPPRFSGLQFPNYSSELNVNALELDDSALYLCASSSGTSGGADTQYFGPGTRLTVL.

The chain recombines TRBV28 with TRBJ1-2; D ambiguous. Trimming cost V 2 bases and J 1 base, with 8 bases left between them. Germline V gene data show CDR1 as MDHEN and CDR2 as SYDVKM. The CDR3 length is 14 residues. CDR3 nucleotide sequence: TGTGCCAGCAGTTTACAGGTGATTAACTATGGCTACACCTTC. Its protein is CASSLQVINYGYTF.

CDR3 sequence: CASSPGAGTEAFF. The CDR3 DNA reads TGTGCCAGCAGCCCCGGAGCGGGGACTGAAGCTTTCTTT. The rearrangement links TRBV7-3 to TRBJ1-1; no reliable D call. Trimming removed 5 bases from V and 5 bases from J, with 12 bases in between. Germline V gene lookup returns CDR1 SGHTA and CDR2 FQGTGA. CDR3 length: 13 residues.

The CDR3 region is CASSRTQGDTEAFF. The CDR3 nucleotides read TGTGCCAGTAGTAGAACACAGGGGGACACTGAAGCTTTCTTT. The V and J genes are TRBV19 and TRBJ1-1, with TRBD1 matching 8 bases. The germline gives CDR1 LNHDA, CDR2 SQIVND (reference sequence). V gave up 4 bases and J gave up 3 bases; unmatched junction bases: 4. The length of the CDR3 is 14 residues.

This clone showed up just a few times. This sequence joins TRBV30 and TRBJ2-3; TRBD2 matches 7 bases. V was clipped by 4 bases and J by 6 bases; unmatched bases: 7. The germline V gene has CDR1 GTSNPN and CDR2 SVGIG (reference sequence). The CDR3 consists of 13 residues. DNA of the CDR3: TGTGCCTGGAATCCCTCCGGGGGGGATACGCAGTATTTT. Its translation: CAWNPSGGDTQYF.

The V gene is TRBV4-2, the J gene TRBJ1-6, with D possibly matching TRBD1 (6 bases). The CDR3 has 15 residues. Trimming shortened V by 1 base and J by 3 bases, and 7 bases separated the two germline ends. Germline values: CDR1 LGHNA, CDR2 YNFKEQ. The DNA of the CDR3 is TGTGCCAGCAGCCAAGCAGGGGTCTATAATTCACCCCTCCACTTT. It yields the protein CASSQAGVYNSPLHF.

The rearrangement links TRBV5-1 to TRBJ2-1; 9 bases map to TRBD2. The ends lost 6 bases at V and 4 bases at J; junction bases unmatched: 14. Germline-derived CDR1 and CDR2 are SGHRS and YFSETQ. This CDR3 contains 17 residues. CDR3: CASKSAKLAGTYNEQFF. The CDR3 DNA sequence: TGCGCCAGCAAATCCGCCAAGCTAGCGGGGACGTACAATGAGCAGTTCTTC.

This clone has only one observation. The CDR3 nucleotides read TGTGCCACCAGCAGAGATCCAGGATTCCAAGAGACCCAGTACTTC. Residues: CATSRDPGFQETQYF. The rearrangement links TRBV15 to TRBJ2-5; D is unresolved. The CDR3 is made up of 15 amino acids. Germline V gene lookup returns CDR1 LNHNV and CDR2 YYDKDF (reference sequence). The V gene lost 0 bases and the J gene lost 1 base, with 9 bases spanning the gap.

The chain recombines TRBV19 with TRBJ2-4; 7 bases align to TRBD1. The V and J ends lost 5 bases and 6 bases, in that order; junction bases with no gene match: 7. The germline CDR1 and CDR2 sequences are LNHDA and SQIVND (reference sequence). The CDR3 is made up of 14 amino acids. CDR3 DNA: TGTGCCAGTAGTGTGGACAGGTGGGGAAACATTCAGTACTTC. This translates into CASSVDRWGNIQYF.

This clone was detected once. The chain joins TRBV11-3 to TRBJ1-1, with no clear D. The CDR3 is made up of 14 amino acids. The ends were cut back, 5 bases at V and 0 bases at J, with 10 bases in the middle. In germline, CDR1 is SGHNT, CDR2 YENEEA. The CDR3: CASSPRGVNTEAFF. The CDR3 DNA follows: TGTGCCAGCAGCCCCAGAGGCGTGAACACTGAAGCTTTCTTT.

This clone showed up just once. DNA for the CDR3: TGTGCCAGCAGTTATGGAGGGCGTCAGCCCCAGCATTTT. Its translation: CASSYGGRQPQHF. The V gene is TRBV27, the J gene TRBJ1-5; no firm D call. This CDR3 is 13 amino acids long. V lost 4 bases, J lost 6 bases, and 10 bases lay in between. Looked up from germline, CDR1 is MNHEY and CDR2 is SMNVEV (reference sequence).

The V call is TRBV21-1, the J call TRBJ1-5. TRBV21-1 is described as a pseudogene. The CDR3 contains 14 residues. CDR3 coding DNA: TGTGCCAGTATGAGGAGGAGGAGCAATCAGCCCCAGCATTTT. It encodes CASMRRRSNQPQHF.

The chain joins TRBV24-1 to TRBJ2-3; tentative D call: TRBD1 (6 bases). The CDR3 runs 14 residues. From germline, CDR1 is KGHDR and CDR2 SFDVKD. V was cut by 9 bases and J by 0 bases, with 12 bases left in between. The CDR3 nucleotides read TGTGCCACCTTTACAGGGCCTAGCACAGATACGCAGTATTTT. This encodes CATFTGPSTDTQYF.